The clone carrying this T cell receptor (beta chain) was counted many times. Its cognate antigen is unknown. The sorted libraries took roughly 1 million CD4+ or CD8+ T cells. The data were obtained in a study of neurological immune-mediated disorders. Study-wide results and caveats: No CDR3 amino acid sequences were shared by expanded clones across subjects, suggesting private repertoires in all groups.

TCRdb independently ran MiXCR on the 5' RACE reads; one entry per CDR3 protein. The data show roughly 29,000 distinct CDR3 sequences, with around a quarter seen just once and roughly 27% held by the top ten. The V gene lost 0 bases and the J gene lost 6 bases, with 19 bases spanning the gap. The CDR3 consists of 17 residues. Germline CDR1 is SGHDT and CDR2 is YYEEEE. The rearrangement uses TRBV5-6 and TRBJ1-5, with D tentatively TRBD1 (6 bases). The source is a man over 45 with HTLV-1-associated myelopathy (HAM/TSP). The specimen sequenced was CD4+ T cells from blood. The CDR3 spells CASSLGAGAISVQPQHF. DNA for the CDR3: TGTGCCAGCAGCTTGGGGGCAGGGGCCATCTCGGTTCAGCCCCAGCATTTT.